Included here is one T cell receptor beta chain sequence, with context. Its specific antigen is unknown. No base-level quality is on record; no much larger clone is a single base apart. This sample is drawn from a study of regulatory T cells (dated by TCRdb to 2016 to 2019). Background on the whole study: The study compared T-cell receptor beta repertoires of sorted regulatory, conventional CD4+ and CD8+ T cells between CD3G-deficient patients and healthy controls. The paper's findings and limits, for the study overall: Regulatory T cells from CD3G-deficient patients showed reduced Shannon diversity compared with autologous conventional CD4+ cells and with control regulatory T cells. Restricted unique TRB V-J pairs and skewed V and J gene usage were observed in patient repertoires, most markedly in regulatory T cells. Patient regulatory T-cell samples yielded roughly tenfold fewer unique productive TRB reads than control samples. The degree of regulatory T-cell repertoire restriction differed among patients and was greatest in the two patients with the most severe autoimmunity.

In the multiplex PCR, 52 forward TRBV primers and 13 reverse TRBJ primers were used, and assay-based and computational corrections were applied for amplification bias. Within the immunoSEQ assay, multiplex PCR amplified rearranged TRB loci from genomic DNA. TRB amplicons were sequenced using an Illumina HiSeq platform. The authors' pipeline ran thus. Custom algorithms error-filtered the raw sequences and aligned them to reference gene sequences, after which the immunoSEQ online tools were used for analysis. Productive and nonproductive TRB rearrangement frequencies were evaluated among both unique and total sequences. Assessment of potential self-reactivity relied on the hydrophobicity of positions 6 and 7 in the TRB CDR3, along with their amino acid composition. Groups were compared by t tests, Mann-Whitney tests or two-way ANOVA performed in Prism software. What TCRdb holds here is the immuneACCESS table cut down to in-frame rearrangements. Part of the clones is not present; checked against another copy, under half of the missing clones reflect an unresolved V gene, and the others are unexplained. Clone size and V and J calls were adopted from that table, with D and trimming inferred from the DNA. The sample contains over 2,000 clones, less than 95% of them found a single time. The top ten clones comprise roughly 3% of the sample.

Evidence of autoimmunity was found in all CD3G-deficient patients, and more severe autoimmunity was observed in two of the patients. Patients ranged from 2 to 39 years of age at testing and had reduced naive and increased memory CD4+ and CD8+ T-cell proportions. CD4+ cells were FACS-sorted into CD25-high CD127-low regulatory T cells and CD25-low CD127-high conventional CD4+ T cells. The patient group comprised about 6 individuals with CD3G deficiency. An international network of physicians across the United States, Europe and Asia provided the patient samples and clinical data. Peripheral blood mononuclear cells were isolated by Ficoll density separation. V drops 3 bases and J drops 5 bases, leaving 20 bases in between. CDR1 and CDR2 are read off the germline V gene as MDHEN and SYDVKM. Inclusive of the bounding cysteine and phenylalanine, the CDR3 is 16 residues long. Only the CDR3 DNA is retained, 48 bases long and in frame from the first base.

Sequenced: CD4+ Tregs sorted from blood. This TCR was recovered from a child between 5 and 17 years old with CD3G deficiency. The chain was built from TRBV28 and TRBJ2-7; D gene: possibly TRBD2, on 7 matching bases. CDR3 sequence: CASSFRRGALGHEQYF. The nucleotide sequence reads TGTGCCAGCAGTTTCCGTCGGGGGGCGCTAGGCCACGAGCAGTACTTC.